This T cell receptor beta chain was recorded in a study of vaccination and CD4 T cells after COVID-19 (dated 2022 in TCRdb). At the level of the whole study: SARS-CoV-2 positivity had been established in the convalescent patients by nasal swab PCR, and mild disease was recorded in several of these patients and severe disease in one. The convalescent cohort comprised six males and four females, including two Hispanic individuals, seven Caucasians, two Asians and one multiracial person. Two doses of either the Pfizer-BioNTech BNT162b2 vaccine (n=8) or the Moderna mRNA-1273 vaccine (n=2) were administered to participants. Post-COVID blood samples from convalescent patients were collected a median of approximately 100 days after diagnosis, with a range of 35 to 161 days. The time from the second vaccine dose to post-vaccine blood sampling had a median of roughly 70 days and ranged from about 13 to 250 days. Three convalescent patients gave samples both early after vaccination (day 14) and late after vaccination (days 161 to 241). For stimulating the cultures, overlapping spike peptide pools were used, derived from SARS-CoV-2 as well as from the common cold coronaviruses HCoV-NL63, HCoV-OC43 and HCoV-229E. In control cultures, a CEFX viral epitope pool was used as positive control, an HIV-1 Nef peptide pool was used as negative control, or no peptide was added. In around ten COVID-19 convalescent patients and a few infection-naive healthy vaccine recipients, the spike-specific CD4+ TCR repertoire before mRNA vaccination was compared with the repertoire after mRNA vaccination. General study outcomes and caveats: The study included relatively few convalescent patients and did not analyze early timepoints after natural infection. Of the vaccine-specific clones found in convalescent patients, nearly all (304 of 307) were mono-reactive for SARS-CoV-2 spike instead of being cross-reactive with common cold coronaviruses. The median number of SARS-CoV-2-reactive clonotypes rose from about 19 after infection to some 37 after vaccination, but the change was not significant. In convalescent patients, a median around 86% of post-vaccine SARS-CoV-2-reactive clones were detected only after vaccination, suggesting vaccine-specific priming.

Worth noting for this clonotype: Its recognized antigen is unknown. Base qualities are not recorded, but no much larger clone differs from it by a single base.

Clipping removes 0 bases from V and 0 bases from J, with 5 as the unmatched junction base count. Sequences SGHTA (CDR1) and FQGTGA (CDR2) are obtained from the germline V gene. From cysteine to phenylalanine, the CDR3 is 16 amino acids long. Only CDR3 DNA is held: 48 bases, read in frame from base 1. The receptor library was made with PCR. DNA from cultured CD4+ T cells underwent TCR sequencing with the Oncomine TCR Beta short-read assay at the Johns Hopkins FTIC core. Genomic DNA was extracted from the cultured CD4+ T cells with the QIAamp micro DNA kit. Oncomine TCR Beta libraries from cultured CD4+ T cells were pooled using unique dual indexes and sequenced on an Illumina iSeq 100. The paper's data handling went like this. Non-productive sequences were filtered out, and CDR3s that did not start with C, did not end with F or W, or were shorter than 7 amino acids were discarded. Antigen-specific clonotypes were identified using the MANAFEST web application through comparison of peptide-stimulated wells with reference and other culture wells. To be called positive, a clone needed an FDR below 0.05, an odds ratio above 5, and a productive frequency above 0.1% in at least two of three replicate wells. Clonotypes that were significantly expanded in both SARS-CoV-2 spike wells and at least one common cold coronavirus spike condition were defined as cross-reactive. Using R version 3.6.1, CDR3 homology was evaluated through Levenshtein distances (stringdist) along with unrooted phylogenetic trees (ape). Using fastp trimming at Q25 and MiXCR clonotype assembly, TCRdb reanalyzed the public sequencing data and kept in-frame beta chains. Each entry merges the rows of one CDR3 protein and shows their most common DNA and genes. In this record, the V and J calls reflect TCRdb's handling and not the investigators' own analysis. In this sample the table shows 16,000 or so distinct CDR3 sequences, approximately 50% of which occur a single time. The ten top clones hold about 16% of the sample.

The sample's time point, from its label and the paper: late sampling 161 to 241 days after vaccination in a few convalescent patients. The label giving this sample's treatment or condition can be read as: approximately 10-day PBMC culture with coronavirus spike peptide pools or control peptides (ViraFEST assay). The study used the ViraFEST assay, which expanded antigen-specific T cells with peptide pools and then identified expanded clonotypes by TCR sequencing. The convalescent patients' positive SARS-CoV-2 PCR tests were from March to December 2020, which was before the Alpha, Beta and Delta variants emerged in the United States. Fewer than 2.5 million PBMCs per well were cultured in IMDM with about 5% human AB serum and approximately 9.1 IU/ml IL-2, plus 10 ug/ml peptide pools. Half of the culture medium was replaced with fresh IL-2-containing medium on days 3 and 7. CD4+ T cells were isolated after approximately eleven days of culture through negative selection using the EasySep CD4+ T cell isolation kit. Ficoll-Paque Plus gradient centrifugation was used to isolate PBMCs from whole blood, and the isolated PBMCs were then either used fresh or cryopreserved at -140C. Each culture condition was generally run in triplicate wells.

This receptor was identified in a human donor who had recovered from COVID-19. The source was CD4+ T cells from blood, cultured in vitro, collected about 7 months after SARS-CoV-2 vaccination. The chain joins TRBV7-3 to TRBJ2-7, and TRBD1 aligns with 7 junction nucleotides. The DNA sequence is TGTGCCAGCAGCTTAACCCGGGACAGCGACTCCTACGAGCAGTACTTC. This gives the protein CASSLTRDSDSYEQYF. Full variable domain (CDR3 extended with the reference TRBV7-3 and TRBJ2-7 proteins): GAGVSQTPSNKVTEKGKYVELRCDPISGHTALYWYRQSLGQGPEFLIYFQGTGAADDSGLPNDRFFAVRPEGSVSTLKIQRTERGDSAVYLCASSLTRDSDSYEQYFGPGTRLTVT.